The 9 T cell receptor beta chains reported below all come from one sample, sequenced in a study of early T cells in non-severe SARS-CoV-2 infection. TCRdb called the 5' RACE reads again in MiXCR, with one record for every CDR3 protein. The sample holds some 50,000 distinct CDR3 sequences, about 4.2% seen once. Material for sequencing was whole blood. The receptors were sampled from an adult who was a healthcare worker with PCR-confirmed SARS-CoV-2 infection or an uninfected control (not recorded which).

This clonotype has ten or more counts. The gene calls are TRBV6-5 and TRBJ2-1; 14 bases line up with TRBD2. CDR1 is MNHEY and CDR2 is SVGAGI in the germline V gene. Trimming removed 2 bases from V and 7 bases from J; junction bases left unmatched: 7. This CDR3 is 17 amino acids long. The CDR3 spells CASSYAGLAGEVNEQFF. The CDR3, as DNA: TGTGCCAGCAGTTACGCGGGACTAGCGGGAGAGGTTAATGAGCAGTTCTTC.

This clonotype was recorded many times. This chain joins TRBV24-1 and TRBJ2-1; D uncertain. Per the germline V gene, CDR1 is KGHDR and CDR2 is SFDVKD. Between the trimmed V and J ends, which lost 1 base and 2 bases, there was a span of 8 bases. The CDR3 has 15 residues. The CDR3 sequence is CATSDLVGPYNEQFF. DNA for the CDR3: TGTGCCACCAGTGATTTAGTAGGACCCTACAATGAGCAGTTCTTC.

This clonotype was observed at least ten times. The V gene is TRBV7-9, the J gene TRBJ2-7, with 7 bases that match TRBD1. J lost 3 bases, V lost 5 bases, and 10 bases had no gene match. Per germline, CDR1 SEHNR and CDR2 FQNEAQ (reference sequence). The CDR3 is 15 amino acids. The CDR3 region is CASSNPGQNDYEQYF. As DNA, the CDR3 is TGTGCCAGCAGCAACCCGGGACAGAACGACTACGAGCAGTACTTC.

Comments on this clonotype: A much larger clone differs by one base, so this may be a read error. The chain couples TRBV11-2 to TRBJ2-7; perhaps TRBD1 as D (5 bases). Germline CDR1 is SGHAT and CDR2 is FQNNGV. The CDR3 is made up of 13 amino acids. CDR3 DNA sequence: TGTGCCGGCAGCCAAACAGGATCGTCCGAGCAGTACTTC. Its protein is CAGSQTGSSEQYF.

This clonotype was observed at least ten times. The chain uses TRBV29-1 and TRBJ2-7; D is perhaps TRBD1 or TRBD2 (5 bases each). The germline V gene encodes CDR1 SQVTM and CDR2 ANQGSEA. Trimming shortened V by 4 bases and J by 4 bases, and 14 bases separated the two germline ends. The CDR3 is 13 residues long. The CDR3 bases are TGCAGCGTTGTGGGTGCTGGGGGTTACGAGCAGTACTTC. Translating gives CSVVGAGGYEQYF.

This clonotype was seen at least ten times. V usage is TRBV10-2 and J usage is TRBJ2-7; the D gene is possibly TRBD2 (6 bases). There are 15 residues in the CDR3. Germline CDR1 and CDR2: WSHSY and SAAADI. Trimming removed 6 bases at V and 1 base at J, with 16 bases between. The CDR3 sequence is CASSPGTSSSYEQYF. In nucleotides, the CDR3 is TGCGCCAGCAGCCCCGGGACTTCAAGTTCCTACGAGCAGTACTTC.

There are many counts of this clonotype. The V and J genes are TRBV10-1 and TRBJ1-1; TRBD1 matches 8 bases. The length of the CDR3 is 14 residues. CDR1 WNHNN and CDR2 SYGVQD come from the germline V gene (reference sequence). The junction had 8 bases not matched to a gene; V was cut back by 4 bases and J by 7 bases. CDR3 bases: TGCGCCAGCAGTGGGTCGACAGGGGCTGGTGAAGCTTTCTTT. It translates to CASSGSTGAGEAFF.

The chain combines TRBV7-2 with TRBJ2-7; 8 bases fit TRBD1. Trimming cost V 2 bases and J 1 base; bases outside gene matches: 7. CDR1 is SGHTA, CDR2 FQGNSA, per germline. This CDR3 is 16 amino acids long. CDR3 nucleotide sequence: TGTGCCAGCAGCTTAAAGACAGGGGCAGGTTCCTACGAGCAGTACTTC. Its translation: CASSLKTGAGSYEQYF.

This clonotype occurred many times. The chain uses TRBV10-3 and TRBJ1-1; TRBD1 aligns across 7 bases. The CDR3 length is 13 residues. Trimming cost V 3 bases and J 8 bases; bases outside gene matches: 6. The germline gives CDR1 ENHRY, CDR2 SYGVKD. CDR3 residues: CAISELNRGEAFF. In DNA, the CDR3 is TGTGCCATCAGTGAACTTAACAGGGGAGAAGCTTTCTTT.